This T cell receptor (beta chain) is from a study of T cell repertoires in cytomegalovirus infection. Overall study context: CMV epitopes, recently identified HLA-C-restricted and well-studied HLA-B-restricted, were used. Study-wide results and limits: CMV carriers having the relevant HLA were flagged by cumulative public TCR beta family frequency.

TCRdb used MiXCR to reprocess the reads, holding one entry per CDR3 protein. This table holds roughly 920,000 distinct CDR3 sequences, 31% found once. To note about this clonotype: The antigen remains unidentified.

Germline CDR1 is MDHEN and CDR2 is SYDVKM. The V and J ends lost 2 bases and 2 bases, in that order; junction bases with no gene match: 6. The CDR3 spans 17 residues. The chain employs TRBV28 and TRBJ2-5, with TRBD2 identical over 12 bases. This specimen consisted of cultured CD8+ T cells from PBMCs, obtained from culture after CMV antigen stimulation. The clonotype originates from a human donor in good health (CMV status not recorded). Some clones in this sample may be carry-over from other donors' samples. CDR3 nucleotide sequence: TGTGCCAGCAGTTTAGAACTAGCGGGGGGATCGCAAGAGACCCAGTACTTC. Translated, it gives CASSLELAGGSQETQYF.